Shown below are 10 T cell receptor beta chains from a single sample sequenced in a study of T cells after yellow fever vaccination. One entry per CDR3 protein, called by TCRdb with MiXCR from the 5' RACE reads. The profile shows 25,000 to 35,000 distinct CDR3 sequences, 5% of them singletons. This sample comprised CD8+ T cells sorted from PBMCs, obtained 10 days after the yellow fever booster vaccination. These receptors were taken from a man aged 25-45 years who received the YFV17D yellow fever vaccine.

The sample holds many counts of this clonotype. The chain uses TRBV30 and TRBJ2-1, with TRBD2 matching 15 bases. The CDR3 consists of 18 residues. Germline loops: CDR1 GTSNPN, CDR2 SVGIG (reference sequence). Losses at the gene ends were 8 bases for V and 2 bases for J; bases not matched to a gene: 13. This CDR3 is CAGNPSGLAGGTYNEQFF. In DNA form, the CDR3 reads TGTGCCGGCAACCCCTCGGGACTAGCGGGAGGAACCTACAATGAGCAGTTCTTC.

In its sample, this clonotype was seen many times. The rearrangement uses TRBV7-9 and TRBJ2-7; 8 positions match TRBD1. CDR3 length: 14 residues. CDR1 SEHNR and CDR2 FQNEAQ come from the germline V gene (reference sequence). The V and J ends lost 11 bases and 4 bases, in that order; junction bases with no gene match: 13. The CDR3 here is CAVPRGPIPYEQYF. The DNA for the CDR3 is TGTGCCGTACCCAGGGGGCCCATCCCGTACGAGCAGTACTTC.

This chain links TRBV7-6 with TRBJ2-1; D perhaps matches TRBD2 (5 bases). CDR3 length: 16 amino acids. Per germline, CDR1 SGHVS and CDR2 FNYEAQ. Trimming took 4 bases from V and 0 from J, leaving 13 bases between them. CDR3: CASSSSGGPSYNEQFF. In nucleotides, the CDR3 is TGTGCCAGCAGCTCGTCAGGCGGGCCCTCCTACAATGAGCAGTTCTTC.

The rearrangement links TRBV4-1 to TRBJ1-2; D not resolved. This CDR3 contains 14 residues. V shed 4 bases and J shed 2 bases, with 11 bases lying between them. Germline values: CDR1 MGHRA, CDR2 YSYEKL. The CDR3 nucleotides read TGCGCCAGCAGCCCCCCGGCGAGCAACTATGGCTACACCTTC. Protein product: CASSPPASNYGYTF.

This clonotype was counted ten times or more. The genes are TRBV7-6 and TRBJ2-1; TRBD2 matches 11 bases. The V gene's germline CDR1 is SGHVS and CDR2 FNYEAQ. J was trimmed by 0 bases and V by 5 bases; bases with no gene match: 18. This CDR3 has 21 residues. The CDR3 bases are TGTGCCAGCAGCCGGCCGACACTTACTGGGACTAGCGGAAACTCCTACAATGAGCAGTTCTTC. Protein product: CASSRPTLTGTSGNSYNEQFF.

This clonotype was counted ten times or more. DNA for the CDR3: TGTGCCAGCAGCTTGGAGGGGGGGGCAGAGACCCAGTACTTC. Translation: CASSLEGGAETQYF. The V gene is TRBV11-2, the J gene TRBJ2-5; possible D gene TRBD2, 7 bases. CDR3 length: 14 amino acids. From germline, CDR1 is SGHAT and CDR2 FQNNGV. Trimming took 3 bases from V and 4 from J, leaving 12 bases between them. The full variable domain, completed using reference TRBV11-2 and TRBJ2-5, is EAGVAQSPRYKIIEKRQSVAFWCNPISGHATLYWYQQILGQGPKLLIQFQNNGVVDDSQLPKDRFSAERLKGVDSTLKIQPAKLEDSAVYLCASSLEGGAETQYFGPGTRLLVL.

This clonotype was seen at least ten times. V gene TRBV5-6 combines with J gene TRBJ2-7; 7 nucleotides agree with TRBD2. Per germline, CDR1 SGHDT and CDR2 YYEEEE. The CDR3 is 14 amino acids. V trimming: 0 bases; J trimming: 4 bases; junction bases outside the gene matches: 4. The CDR3 DNA reads TGTGCCAGCAGCTTGGCGGGAGGTTATTACGAGCAGTACTTC. This encodes CASSLAGGYYEQYF.

Many counts were recorded for this clonotype. The genes are TRBV28 and TRBJ2-1; D ambiguous. The CDR3 runs to 17 residues. CDR1 and CDR2 (germline): MDHEN, SYDVKM. The ends were cut back, 3 bases at V and 2 bases at J, with 17 bases in the middle. The CDR3 DNA sequence: TGTGCCAGCAGTTTGAAGCTGACGTCCTCAACCTACAATGAGCAGTTCTTC. Amino acid sequence: CASSLKLTSSTYNEQFF.

In this sample, this clonotype turned up many times. V gene TRBV29-1 combines with J gene TRBJ2-7; possible D gene TRBD2, 5 bases. The V gene lost 4 bases and the J gene lost 3 bases, with 10 bases spanning the gap. This CDR3 contains 12 residues. CDR1 and CDR2 (germline): SQVTM, ANQGSEA. CDR3 sequence reads: CSVGPGDYEQYF. CDR3 in DNA: TGCAGCGTTGGGCCCGGGGACTACGAGCAGTACTTC.

This clonotype was seen ten or more times. This rearrangement joins TRBV5-4 to TRBJ2-3, with D perhaps assigned TRBD1 or TRBD2 (5 bases each). The germline gives CDR1 SGHNT, CDR2 YYREEE (reference sequence). The V end was cut by 4 bases, the J end by 0 bases, with 15 bases between. CDR3 length equals 16 residues. The CDR3 coding sequence is TGTGCCAGCAGCGGGACGGCAGGACATAGCACAGATACGCAGTATTTT. Amino acid sequence: CASSGTAGHSTDTQYF.